Listed below are T cell receptor beta chains from one sample, sequenced in a study of blood T cell repertoires in COVID-19. Sequencing used immunoSEQ multiplex PCR; TCRdb keeps in-frame clones, though not all of them. The sample includes 250,000 or so clones, roughly 86% of them seen just once. Input material: peripheral blood. These receptor sequences come from a woman between 65 and 79 years old with active or convalescent COVID-19. Each CDR3 is given without its conserved first and last residue.

TRBV5-4 | ASSLEEGAYNEQF
TRBV5-1 | ASSGQGRAYEQY
TRBV12-5 | ASGWERGADTGELF
TRBV12-5 | ASGLTVKYTEAF
TRBV12-5 | ASMTPGQLSGNTIY
TRBV23-1 | ASSQSLREAPNYGYT
TRBV6-5 | ASSPRGTGYT
TRBV7-2 | ASSLQGPLLSNQPQH
TRBV5-1 | ASQFGTGDEKLF
TRBV7-2 | ASSLPGVETQY
TRBV2 | ASSGEGARYEQF
TRBV3-1/TRBV3-2 | ASSPPLPPGQGYEQY
TRBV25-1 | ASSVFRGGGPLF
TRBV5-1 | ASSLGWDTPYEQY
TRBV4-3 | ASSQVHHGGQNSPLH
TRBV6-5 | ASSYGGQGALREQY
TRBV5-1 | ASSLGTGSGGNQPQH
TRBV27 | ASTLGGPGRGSPYEQY
TRBV4-3 | ASSQDAGNQPQH
TRBV24-1 | ATSDLGRGGRDNSPLH
TRBV7-9 | ASSLGSGARETQY
TRBV7-2 | ASSSGLAGGETQY
TRBV7-9 | ASSLGGVRGISYEQY
TRBV11-3 | ASSQGDIANDKAF
TRBV25-1 | ASSEPGDRGLY
TRBV9 | ASSVGGPYEQY
TRBV20-1 | SASVPMSETQY
TRBV14 | ASRLPRVNYGYT
TRBV18 | ASSPVPLIGQGAPRETQY
TRBV18 | ASSGTTFNEQF